What follows is one T cell receptor (beta chain) and its context. Antigen: not known. The primer mix had 52 TRBV and 13 TRBJ primers. Using immunoSEQ multiplex PCR, the repertoire was profiled, and TCRdb retains in-frame clones only, with some absent. The sample contains roughly 15,000 clones, around 90% of which appear only once. These data come from a study of regulatory T cells. General study results and limits: Patient repertoires had restricted TRB V-J pairs and skewed V and J usage, most in Tregs.

Per the germline V gene, CDR1 is SEHNR and CDR2 is FQNEAQ (reference sequence). The CDR3 runs 13 residues. The junction had 8 bases not matched to a gene; V was cut back by 5 bases and J by 10 bases. The origin of this receptor is a person under 35 with CD3G deficiency. The source material was CD8+ T cells sorted from blood. The chain couples TRBV7-9 to TRBJ2-1; 7 bases map to TRBD2. The CDR3 region has the DNA TGTGCCAGCAGCCCCCCCACTAGCGAGGAGCAGTTCTTC. Amino acid sequence: CASSPPTSEEQFF.